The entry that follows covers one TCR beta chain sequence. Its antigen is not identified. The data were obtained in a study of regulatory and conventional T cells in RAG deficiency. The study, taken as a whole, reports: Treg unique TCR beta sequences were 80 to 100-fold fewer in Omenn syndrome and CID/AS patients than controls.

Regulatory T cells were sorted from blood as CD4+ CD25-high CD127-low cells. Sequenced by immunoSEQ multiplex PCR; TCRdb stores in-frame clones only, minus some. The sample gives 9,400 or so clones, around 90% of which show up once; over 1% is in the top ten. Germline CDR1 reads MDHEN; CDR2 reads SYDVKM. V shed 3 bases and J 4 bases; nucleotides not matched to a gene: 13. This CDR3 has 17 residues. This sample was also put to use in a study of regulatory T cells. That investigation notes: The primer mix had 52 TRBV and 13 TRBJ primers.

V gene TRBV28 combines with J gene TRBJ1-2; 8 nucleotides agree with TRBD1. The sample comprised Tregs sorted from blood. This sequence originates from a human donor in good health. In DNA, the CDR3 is TGTGCCAGCAGTTTTCGACTTCAGGGGGCTGGGGCCTATGGCTACACCTTC. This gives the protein CASSFRLQGAGAYGYTF.